This T cell receptor beta chain came from a study of blood T cell repertoires in COVID-19. Cohort placement rested on clinical history that participants reported themselves. The CDR3 consists of 15 residues. With V trimmed by 5 bases and J by 9 bases, 8 bases remained unmatched. Germline-derived CDR1 and CDR2 are MGHDK and SYGVNS. The repertoire was sequenced with immunoSEQ multiplex PCR; TCRdb's copy has only in-frame clones and lacks some. Here the sample spans 200,000 to 250,000 clones, 80% being singletons. The origin of this receptor is a man aged 25 to 45 with acute COVID-19. What was sequenced was PBMCs or T cells enriched from blood (not recorded which). The chain combines TRBV25-1 with TRBJ1-6; 9 bases map to TRBD1. CDR3: CASSLRDRAGSPLHF. The CDR3 bases are TGTGCCAGCAGTCTCCGGGACAGGGCCGGTTCACCCCTCCACTTT.